These 3 T cell receptor beta chains came from one sample sequenced in a study of regulatory T cells in long-lasting Graves disease (dated by TCRdb to about 2021). The sample's time point label, in plain terms: newly diagnosed GD, antithyroid drugs for less than 3 months. For both TCR sequencing and RNA sequencing, RNA was extracted from PBMCs using TRIzol. Library preparation used multiplex PCR. TCRdb names Illumina HiSeq 4000 as the instrument used. CDR3 regions were amplified by Arm-PCR with iRepertoire HTBI primers to construct TCR beta libraries. Through fastp at Q25 and MiXCR, TCRdb rebuilt clones from the public reads, retaining in-frame beta chains. A single entry per CDR3 protein holds the most common genes and DNA from its merged rows. This sample gives 550,000 to 650,000 distinct CDR3 sequences in total; roughly a sixth of them show up just once. The ten most abundant clones make up 12% of the sample.

The sample was also reused in another study, on T cells in Graves' hyperthyroidism and ophthalmopathy.

Here the sequenced sample was peripheral blood mononuclear cells (PBMCs), taken at new diagnosis, from a patient treated with antithyroid drugs. The origin of the receptors is a man between 18 and 35 years old with Graves disease. Donor details come from another sample of the same person, matched by shared clones.

This clonotype was seen ten or more times. The genes are TRBV7-9 and TRBJ2-7; no definite D call. V lost 9 bases to trimming and J lost 0 bases, with 9 bases between them. CDR1 and CDR2 from the germline V gene are SEHNR and FQNEAQ (reference sequence). The CDR3 consists of 12 residues. The CDR3 loop is CASHDGSYEQYF. The CDR3 DNA sequence: TGTGCCAGTCATGACGGCTCCTACGAGCAGTACTTC.

V is TRBV15 and J is TRBJ2-5; possibly TRBD1 for D (6 bases). Between the trimmed V and J ends, which lost 0 bases and 4 bases, there was a span of 9 bases. CDR1 is LNHNV, CDR2 YYDKDF, per germline (reference sequence). The CDR3 consists of 14 residues. The CDR3 region is CATSRDRGGETQYF. CDR3 nucleotide sequence: TGTGCCACCAGCAGAGACAGGGGCGGAGAGACCCAGTACTTC.

This clonotype was seen many times. The chain employs TRBV27 and TRBJ2-1; D ambiguous. Germline CDR1 MNHEY, CDR2 SMNVEV (reference sequence). V shed 3 bases and J shed 5 bases, with 8 bases lying between them. The CDR3 spans 13 residues. CDR3 sequence reads: CASSFNSNNEQFF. The CDR3 DNA sequence: TGTGCCAGCAGTTTTAACAGCAACAATGAGCAGTTCTTC.